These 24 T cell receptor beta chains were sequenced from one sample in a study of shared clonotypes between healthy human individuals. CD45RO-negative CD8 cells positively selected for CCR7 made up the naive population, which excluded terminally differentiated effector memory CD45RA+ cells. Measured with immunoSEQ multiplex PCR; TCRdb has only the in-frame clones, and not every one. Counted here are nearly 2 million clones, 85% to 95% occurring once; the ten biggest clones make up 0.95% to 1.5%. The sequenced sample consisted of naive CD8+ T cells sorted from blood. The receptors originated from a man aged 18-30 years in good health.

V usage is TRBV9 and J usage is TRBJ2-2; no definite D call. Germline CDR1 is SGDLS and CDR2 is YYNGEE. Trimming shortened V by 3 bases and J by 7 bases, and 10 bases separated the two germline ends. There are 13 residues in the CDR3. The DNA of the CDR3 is TGTGCCAGCAGCGGCCTGCGCGGCGGGGAGCTGTTTTTT. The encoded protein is CASSGLRGGELFF.

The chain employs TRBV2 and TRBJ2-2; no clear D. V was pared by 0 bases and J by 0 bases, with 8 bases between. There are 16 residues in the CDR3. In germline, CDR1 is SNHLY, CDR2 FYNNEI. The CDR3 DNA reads TGTGCCAGCAGTGAAGCTGGCCGGTCGAACACCGGGGAGCTGTTTTTT. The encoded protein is CASSEAGRSNTGELFF.

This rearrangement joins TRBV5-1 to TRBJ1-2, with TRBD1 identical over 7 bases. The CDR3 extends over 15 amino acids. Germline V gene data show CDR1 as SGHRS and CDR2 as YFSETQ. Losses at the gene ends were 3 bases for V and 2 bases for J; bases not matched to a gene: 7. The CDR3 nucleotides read TGCGCCAGCAGCTGGGGGACAGACAACAACTATGGCTACACCTTC. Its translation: CASSWGTDNNYGYTF.

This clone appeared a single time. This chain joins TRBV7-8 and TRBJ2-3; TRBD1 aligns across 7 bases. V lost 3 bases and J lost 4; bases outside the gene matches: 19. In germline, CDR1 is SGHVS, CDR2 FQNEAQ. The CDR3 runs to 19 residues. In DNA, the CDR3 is TGTGCCAGCAGCTTGGCTCTTGGTACAGGGGCTATGGGGGCAGATACGCAGTATTTT. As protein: CASSLALGTGAMGADTQYF.

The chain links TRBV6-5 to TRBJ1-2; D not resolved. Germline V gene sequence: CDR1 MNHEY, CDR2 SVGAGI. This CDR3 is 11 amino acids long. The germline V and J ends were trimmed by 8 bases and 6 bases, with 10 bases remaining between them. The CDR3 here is CASGETDGYTF. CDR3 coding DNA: TGTGCCAGCGGGGAGACGGATGGCTACACCTTC.

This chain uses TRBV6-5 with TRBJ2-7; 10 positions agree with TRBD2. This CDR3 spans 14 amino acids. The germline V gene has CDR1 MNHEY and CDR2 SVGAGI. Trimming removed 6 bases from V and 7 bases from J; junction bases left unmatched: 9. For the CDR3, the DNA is TGTGCCAGCAGCTTGAGCGGGGGGGCAGGGGAGCAGTACTTC. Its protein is CASSLSGGAGEQYF.

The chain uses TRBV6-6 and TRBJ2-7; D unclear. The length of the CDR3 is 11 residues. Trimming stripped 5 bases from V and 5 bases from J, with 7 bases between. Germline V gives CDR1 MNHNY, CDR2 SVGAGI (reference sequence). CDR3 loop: CASSHYDEQYF. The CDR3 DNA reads TGTGCCAGCAGTCACTACGACGAGCAGTACTTC.

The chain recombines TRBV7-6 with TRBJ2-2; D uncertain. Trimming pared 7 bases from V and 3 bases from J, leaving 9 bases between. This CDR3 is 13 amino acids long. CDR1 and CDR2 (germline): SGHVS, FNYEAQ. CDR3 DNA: TGTGCCAGCAACCTGGGTGACACCGGGGAGCTGTTTTTT. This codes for CASNLGDTGELFF.

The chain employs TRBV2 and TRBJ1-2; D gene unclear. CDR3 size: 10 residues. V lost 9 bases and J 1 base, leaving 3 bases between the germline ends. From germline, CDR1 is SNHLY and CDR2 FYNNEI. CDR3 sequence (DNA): TGTGCCAGAATTAACTATGGCTACACCTTC. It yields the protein CARINYGYTF.

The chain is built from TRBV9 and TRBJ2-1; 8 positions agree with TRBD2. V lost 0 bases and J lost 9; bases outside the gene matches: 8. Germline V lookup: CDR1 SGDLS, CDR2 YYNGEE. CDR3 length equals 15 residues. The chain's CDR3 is CASSVEGAGAPEQFF. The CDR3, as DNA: TGTGCCAGCAGCGTAGAGGGAGCGGGAGCCCCTGAGCAGTTCTTC.

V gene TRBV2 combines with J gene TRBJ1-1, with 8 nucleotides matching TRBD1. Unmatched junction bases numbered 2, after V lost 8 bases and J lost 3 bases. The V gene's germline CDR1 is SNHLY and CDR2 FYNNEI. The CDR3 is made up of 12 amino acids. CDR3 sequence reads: CASLGQDTEAFF. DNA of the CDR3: TGTGCCAGCTTGGGACAGGACACTGAAGCTTTCTTT.

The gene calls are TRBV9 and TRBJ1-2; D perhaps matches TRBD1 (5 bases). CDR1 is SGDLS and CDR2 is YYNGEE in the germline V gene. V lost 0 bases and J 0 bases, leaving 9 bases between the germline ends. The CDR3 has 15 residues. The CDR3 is CASSVGGMTNYGYTF. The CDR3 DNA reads TGTGCCAGCAGCGTAGGGGGGATGACTAACTATGGCTACACCTTC.

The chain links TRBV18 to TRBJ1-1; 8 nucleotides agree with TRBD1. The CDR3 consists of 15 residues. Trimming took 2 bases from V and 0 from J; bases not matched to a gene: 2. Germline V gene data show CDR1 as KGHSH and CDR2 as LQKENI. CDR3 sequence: CASSPKTGVNTEAFF. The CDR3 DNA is TGTGCCAGCTCACCAAAGACAGGGGTGAACACTGAAGCTTTCTTT.

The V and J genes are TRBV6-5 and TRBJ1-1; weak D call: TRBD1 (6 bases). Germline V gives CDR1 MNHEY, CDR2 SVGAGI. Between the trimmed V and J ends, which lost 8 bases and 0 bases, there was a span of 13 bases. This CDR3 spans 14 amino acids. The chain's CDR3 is CASWKGGMNTEAFF. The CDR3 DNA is TGTGCCAGCTGGAAAGGGGGGATGAACACTGAAGCTTTCTTT.

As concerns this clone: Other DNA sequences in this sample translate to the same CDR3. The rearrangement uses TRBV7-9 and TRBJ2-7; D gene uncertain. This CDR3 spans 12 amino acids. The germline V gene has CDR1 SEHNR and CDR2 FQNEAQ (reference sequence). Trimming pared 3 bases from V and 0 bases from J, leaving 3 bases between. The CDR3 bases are TGTGCCAGCAGCTTGGTCTCCTACGAGCAGTACTTC. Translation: CASSLVSYEQYF. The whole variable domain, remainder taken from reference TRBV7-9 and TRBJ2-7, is DTGVSQNPRHKITKRGQNVTFRCDPISEHNRLYWYRQTLGQGPEFLTYFQNEAQLEKSRLLSDRFSAERPKGSFSTLEIQRTEQGDSAMYLCASSLVSYEQYFGPGTRLTVT.

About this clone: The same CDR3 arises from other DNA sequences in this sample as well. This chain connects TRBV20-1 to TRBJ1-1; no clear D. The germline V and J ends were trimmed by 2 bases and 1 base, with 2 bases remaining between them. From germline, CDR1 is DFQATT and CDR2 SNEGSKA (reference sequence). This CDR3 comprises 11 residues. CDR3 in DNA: TGCAGTGCTAGACAGAACACTGAAGCTTTCTTT. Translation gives CSARQNTEAFF.

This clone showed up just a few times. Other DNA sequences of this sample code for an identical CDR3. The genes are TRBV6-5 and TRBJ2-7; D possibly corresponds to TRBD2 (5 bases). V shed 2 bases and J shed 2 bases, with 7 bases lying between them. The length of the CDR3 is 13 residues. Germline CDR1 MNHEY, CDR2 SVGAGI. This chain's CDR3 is CASSYRETYEQYF. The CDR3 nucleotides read TGTGCCAGCAGTTACAGGGAGACCTACGAGCAGTACTTC.

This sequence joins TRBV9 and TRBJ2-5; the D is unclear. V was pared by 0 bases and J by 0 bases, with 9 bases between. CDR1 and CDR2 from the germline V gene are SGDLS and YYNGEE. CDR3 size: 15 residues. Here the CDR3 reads CASSVGGTDQETQYF. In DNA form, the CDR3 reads TGTGCCAGCAGCGTAGGAGGAACAGACCAAGAGACCCAGTACTTC.

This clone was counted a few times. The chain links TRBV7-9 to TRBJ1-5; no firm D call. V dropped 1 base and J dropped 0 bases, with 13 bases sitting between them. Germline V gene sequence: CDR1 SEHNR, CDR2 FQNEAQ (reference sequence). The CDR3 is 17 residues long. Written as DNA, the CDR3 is TGTGCCAGCAGCTTAGTCCACGGGCCGTATAGCAATCAGCCCCAGCATTTT. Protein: CASSLVHGPYSNQPQHF.

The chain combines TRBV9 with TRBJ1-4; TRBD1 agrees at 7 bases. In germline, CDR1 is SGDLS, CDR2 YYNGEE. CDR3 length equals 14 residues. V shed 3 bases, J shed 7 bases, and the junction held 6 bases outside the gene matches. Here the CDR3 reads CASSGRQGTEKLFF. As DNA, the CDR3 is TGTGCCAGCAGCGGGCGACAGGGAACTGAAAAACTGTTTTTT.

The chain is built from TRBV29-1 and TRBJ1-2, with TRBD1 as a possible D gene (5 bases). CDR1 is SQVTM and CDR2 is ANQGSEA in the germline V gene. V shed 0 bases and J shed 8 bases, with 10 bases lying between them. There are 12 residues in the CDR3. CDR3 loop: CSVEEGWGGYTF. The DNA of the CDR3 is TGCAGCGTTGAAGAGGGGTGGGGCGGCTACACCTTC.

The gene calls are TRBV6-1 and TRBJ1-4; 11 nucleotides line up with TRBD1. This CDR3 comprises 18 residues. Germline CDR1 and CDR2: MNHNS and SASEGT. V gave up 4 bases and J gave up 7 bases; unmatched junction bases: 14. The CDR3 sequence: CASSARTGGAGWGEKLFF. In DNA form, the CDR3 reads TGTGCCAGCAGTGCAAGGACAGGGGGCGCGGGTTGGGGTGAAAAACTGTTTTTT.

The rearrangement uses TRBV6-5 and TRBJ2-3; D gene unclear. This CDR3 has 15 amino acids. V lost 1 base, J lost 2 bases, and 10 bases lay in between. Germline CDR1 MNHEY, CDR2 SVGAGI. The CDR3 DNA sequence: TGTGCCAGCAGTTACTTAGGATTCACCACAGATACGCAGTATTTT. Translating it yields CASSYLGFTTDTQYF.

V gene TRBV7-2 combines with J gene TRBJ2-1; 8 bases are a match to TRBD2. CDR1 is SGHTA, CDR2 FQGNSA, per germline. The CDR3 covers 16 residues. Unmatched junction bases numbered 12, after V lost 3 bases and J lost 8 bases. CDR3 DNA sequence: TGTGCCAGCAGCTTCGGGGCGGGAGGAAGTATCTATGAGCAGTTCTTC. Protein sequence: CASSFGAGGSIYEQFF.